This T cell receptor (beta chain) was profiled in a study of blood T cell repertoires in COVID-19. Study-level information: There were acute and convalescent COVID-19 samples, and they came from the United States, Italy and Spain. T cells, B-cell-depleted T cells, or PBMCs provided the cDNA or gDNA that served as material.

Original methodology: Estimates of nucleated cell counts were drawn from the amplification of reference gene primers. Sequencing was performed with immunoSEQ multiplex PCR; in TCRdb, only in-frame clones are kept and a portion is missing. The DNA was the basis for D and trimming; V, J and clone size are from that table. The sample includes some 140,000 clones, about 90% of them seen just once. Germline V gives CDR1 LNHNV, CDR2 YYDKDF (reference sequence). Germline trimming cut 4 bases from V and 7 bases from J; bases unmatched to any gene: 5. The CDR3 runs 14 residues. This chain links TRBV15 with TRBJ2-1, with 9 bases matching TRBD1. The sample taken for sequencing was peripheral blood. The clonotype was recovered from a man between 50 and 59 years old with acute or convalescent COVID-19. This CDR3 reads CATSIRDRVNEQFF. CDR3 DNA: TGTGCCACCAGCATCCGGGACAGGGTAAATGAGCAGTTCTTC.